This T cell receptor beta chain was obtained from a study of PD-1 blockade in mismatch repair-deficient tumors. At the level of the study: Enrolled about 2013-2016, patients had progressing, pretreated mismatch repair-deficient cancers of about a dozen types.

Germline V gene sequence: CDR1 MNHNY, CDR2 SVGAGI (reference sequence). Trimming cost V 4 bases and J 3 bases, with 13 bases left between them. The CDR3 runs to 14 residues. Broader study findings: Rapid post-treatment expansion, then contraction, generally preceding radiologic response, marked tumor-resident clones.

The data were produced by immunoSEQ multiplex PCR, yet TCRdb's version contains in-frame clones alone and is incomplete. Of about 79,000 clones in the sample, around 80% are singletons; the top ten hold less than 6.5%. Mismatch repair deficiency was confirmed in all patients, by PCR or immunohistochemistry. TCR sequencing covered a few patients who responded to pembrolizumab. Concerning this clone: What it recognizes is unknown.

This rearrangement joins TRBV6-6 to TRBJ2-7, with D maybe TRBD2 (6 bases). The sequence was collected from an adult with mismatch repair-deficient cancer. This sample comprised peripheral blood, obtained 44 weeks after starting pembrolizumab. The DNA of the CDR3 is TGTGCCAGCAGTTTCGGGGGAGGAAACTACGAGCAGTACTTC. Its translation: CASSFGGGNYEQYF.